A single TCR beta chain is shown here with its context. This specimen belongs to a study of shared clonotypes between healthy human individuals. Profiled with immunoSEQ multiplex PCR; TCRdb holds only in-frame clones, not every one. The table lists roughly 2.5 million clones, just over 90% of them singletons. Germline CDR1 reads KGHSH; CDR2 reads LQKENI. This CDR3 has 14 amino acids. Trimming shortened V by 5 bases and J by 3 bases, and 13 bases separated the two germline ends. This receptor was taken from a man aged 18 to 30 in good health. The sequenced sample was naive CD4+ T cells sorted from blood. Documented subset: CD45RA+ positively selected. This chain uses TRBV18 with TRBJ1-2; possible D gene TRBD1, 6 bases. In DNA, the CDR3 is TGTGCCAGCTCAACAGACAGGAACGACTATGGCTACACCTTC. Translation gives CASSTDRNDYGYTF.